The next 10 T cell receptor beta chains were all read from a single sample in a study of cytomegalovirus exposure and HLA in healthy donors. 13 Jbeta primers and 60 Vbeta primers were used for the PCR. Sequencing was performed with immunoSEQ multiplex PCR; in TCRdb, only in-frame clones are kept and a portion is missing. The sample has roughly 140,000 clones; approximately 79% are singletons. Sequenced input: PBMCs. The receptors stem from a woman between 45 and 65 years old in good health and CMV-seropositive.

The V gene is TRBV7-2, the J gene TRBJ2-1, with 8 bases lining up with TRBD1. Trimming took 2 bases from V and 4 from J; bases not matched to a gene: 10. Germline V lookup: CDR1 SGHTA, CDR2 FQGNSA. The CDR3 loop spans 17 amino acids. In DNA form, the CDR3 reads TGTGCCAGCAGCTTAAACGCCCTACGGGACAGGTACAATGAGCAGTTCTTC. As protein: CASSLNALRDRYNEQFF.

The chain joins TRBV19 to TRBJ2-6, with 7 positions matching TRBD1. CDR1 and CDR2 (germline): LNHDA, SQIVND (reference sequence). The CDR3 extends over 17 amino acids. Losses at the gene ends were 3 bases for V and 0 bases for J; bases not matched to a gene: 5. Written as DNA, the CDR3 is TGTGCCAGTAGTATTGGTACAGGGGTCTCTGGGGCCAACGTCCTGACTTTC. It codes for CASSIGTGVSGANVLTF.

V usage is TRBV5-1 and J usage is TRBJ2-3; 7 bases fit TRBD2. Germline assignment: CDR1 SGHRS and CDR2 YFSETQ. Trimming cost V 4 bases and J 0 bases; bases outside gene matches: 5. The CDR3 is 15 amino acids. The CDR3 DNA reads TGCGCCAGCAGCGGGGGACTACTAAGCACAGATACGCAGTATTTT. Translated, it gives CASSGGLLSTDTQYF.

The DNA of the CDR3 is TGTGCCAGCAGGGGCCTGGCGACGTACGAGCAGTACTTC. It codes for CASRGLATYEQYF. The gene calls are TRBV6-1 and TRBJ2-7, with unresolved D. The germline V and J ends were trimmed by 6 bases and 4 bases, with 13 bases remaining between them. CDR3 size: 13 residues. The V gene's germline CDR1 is MNHNS and CDR2 SASEGT.

This clone was counted once. The J gene is TRBJ1-5, the V gene TRBV7-2, with 9 bases aligning to TRBD1. This CDR3 spans 14 amino acids. J lost 6 bases, V lost 4 bases, and 4 bases had no gene match. Germline V gives CDR1 SGHTA, CDR2 FQGNSA. CDR3 DNA: TGTGCCAGCAGCTCGGACAGGGGAATTCAGCCCCAGCATTTT. Residues: CASSSDRGIQPQHF.

The chain couples TRBV9 to TRBJ1-2, with 8 bases lining up with TRBD1. The V gene end was trimmed by 3 bases and the J gene end by 14 bases; junction bases not matched to a gene: 12. The germline gives CDR1 SGDLS, CDR2 YYNGEE. The length of the CDR3 is 13 residues. CDR3 sequence reads: CASSDGQGIGWTF. CDR3 DNA: TGTGCCAGCAGCGATGGACAGGGAATAGGTTGGACCTTC.

J is TRBJ2-7 and V is TRBV2, with TRBD2 as a possible D gene (5 bases). CDR3 size: 13 residues. Deletions cut 7 bases from V and 5 bases from J, with 15 bases between. The germline V gene encodes CDR1 SNHLY and CDR2 FYNNEI. CDR3 sequence reads: CASTFTSSNEQYF. The CDR3 DNA is TGTGCCAGCACCTTTACTAGTTCCAACGAGCAGTACTTC. Supplemented by reference TRBV2 and TRBJ2-7, the full variable domain reads EPEVTQTPSHQVTQMGQEVILRCVPISNHLYFYWYRQILGQKVEFLVSFYNNEISEKSEIFDDQFSVERPDGSNFTLKIRSTKLEDSAMYFCASTFTSSNEQYFGPGTRLTVT.

V usage is TRBV28 and J usage is TRBJ2-5; 12 bases align to TRBD2. Trimming cost V 4 bases and J 4 bases; bases outside gene matches: 4. The length of the CDR3 is 15 residues. Germline CDR1 and CDR2: MDHEN and SYDVKM. The CDR3 spells CASSSPSGGAETQYF. The CDR3 DNA reads as TGTGCCAGCAGTTCGCCTAGCGGGGGGGCAGAGACCCAGTACTTC.

The rearrangement uses TRBV5-1 and TRBJ1-1, with 8 bases matching TRBD1. Germline-derived CDR1 and CDR2 are SGHRS and YFSETQ. CDR3 length: 14 amino acids. The J segment lost 1 base and the V segment lost 4 bases, leaving 3 bases of the junction unmatched. As DNA, the CDR3 is TGCGCCAGCAGCAGACAGGGGAAGAACACTGAAGCTTTCTTT. Translating gives CASSRQGKNTEAFF.

The chain recombines TRBV9 with TRBJ1-4; D is perhaps TRBD1 (5 bases). Per the germline V gene, CDR1 is SGDLS and CDR2 is YYNGEE. The germline V and J ends were trimmed by 7 bases and 3 bases, with 19 bases remaining between them. The CDR3 has 16 residues. The CDR3 is CASSSGDQGPNEKLFF. For the CDR3, the DNA is TGTGCCAGCTCGTCTGGGGATCAGGGCCCTAATGAAAAACTGTTTTTT.